The T cell receptor beta chain described here comes from a study of early T cells in non-severe SARS-CoV-2 infection. Study as a whole: Chains from this unsorted whole-blood bulk RNA could not be paired.

This CDR3 has 15 residues. Germline trimming cut 6 bases from V and 5 bases from J; bases unmatched to any gene: 8. Germline V lookup: CDR1 MNHEY, CDR2 SVGEGT. TCRdb itself ran the 5' RACE reads through MiXCR, one entry per CDR3 protein. This table holds about 50,000 distinct CDR3 sequences, roughly 12% found once. The receptor comes from an adult who was a healthcare worker with PCR-confirmed SARS-CoV-2 infection or an uninfected control (not recorded which). This chain uses TRBV6-2 or TRBV6-3 with TRBJ2-2; 8 bases fit TRBD2. This material consisted of whole blood, taken at baseline. The CDR3 spells CASSPPGLGTGELFF. In DNA, the CDR3 is TGTGCCAGCAGCCCCCCGGGACTAGGGACCGGGGAGCTGTTTTTT.